This T cell receptor beta chain was documented in a study of T cell repertoires in cytomegalovirus infection. General observations from the study: HLA-C-restricted CMV-specific TCR beta clonotypes were dominant in the ex vivo response. Totalled public TCR beta family frequency picked out people who carried CMV plus the relevant HLA.

The CDR3 extends over 22 amino acids. Trimming at V came to 1 base and at J to 3 bases, leaving 22 bases not matched to a gene. CDR1 is LGHNA, CDR2 YSLEER, per germline. MiXCR, run by TCRdb on the reads, gives a single entry per CDR3 protein. The table has approximately 76,000 distinct CDR3 sequences, less than 4.5% seen once. Remarks on this clonotype: What it recognizes is unknown.

This sequence originates from a human donor in good health (CMV status not recorded). Some clones in this sample may be carry-over from other donors' samples. The chain employs TRBV4-3 and TRBJ1-4; 8 bases align to TRBD1. The sequenced sample was PBMCs. Here the CDR3 reads CASSQGIPRGRESRSANEKLFF. The CDR3 DNA reads as TGCGCCAGCAGCCAAGGAATTCCCAGGGGGCGCGAGTCTAGGTCCGCTAATGAAAAACTGTTTTTT.